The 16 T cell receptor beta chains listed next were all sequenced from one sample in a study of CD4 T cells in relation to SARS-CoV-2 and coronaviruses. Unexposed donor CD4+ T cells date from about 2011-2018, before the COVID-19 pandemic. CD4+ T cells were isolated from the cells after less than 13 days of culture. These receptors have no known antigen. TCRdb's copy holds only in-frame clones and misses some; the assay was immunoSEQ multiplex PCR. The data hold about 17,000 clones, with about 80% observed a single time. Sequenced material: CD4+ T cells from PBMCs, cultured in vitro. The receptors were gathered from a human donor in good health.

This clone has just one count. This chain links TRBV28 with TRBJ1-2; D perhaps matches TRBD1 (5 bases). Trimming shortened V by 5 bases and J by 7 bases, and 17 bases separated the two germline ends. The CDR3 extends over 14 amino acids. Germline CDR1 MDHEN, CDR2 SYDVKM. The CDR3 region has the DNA TGTGCCAGCAGTCCAATGACAGTCAGTCTTGGCTACACCTTC. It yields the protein CASSPMTVSLGYTF.

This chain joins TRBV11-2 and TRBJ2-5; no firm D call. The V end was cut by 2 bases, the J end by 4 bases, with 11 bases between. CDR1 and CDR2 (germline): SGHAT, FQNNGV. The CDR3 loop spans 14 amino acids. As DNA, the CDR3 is TGTGCCAGCAGCTTATCGTTGGGTTTAGAGACCCAGTACTTC. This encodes CASSLSLGLETQYF.

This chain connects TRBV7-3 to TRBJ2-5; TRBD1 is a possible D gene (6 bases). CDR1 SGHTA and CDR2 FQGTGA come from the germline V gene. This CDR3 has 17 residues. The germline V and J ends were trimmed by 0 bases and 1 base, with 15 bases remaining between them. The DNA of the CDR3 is TGTGCCAGCAGCTTAACGGGGGCAGGCTGGGGCCAAGAGACCCAGTACTTC. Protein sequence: CASSLTGAGWGQETQYF.

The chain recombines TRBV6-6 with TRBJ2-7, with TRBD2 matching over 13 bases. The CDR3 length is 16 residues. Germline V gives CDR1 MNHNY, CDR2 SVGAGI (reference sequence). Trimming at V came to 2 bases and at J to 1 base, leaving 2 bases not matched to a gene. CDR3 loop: CASSYGTSGMSYEQYF. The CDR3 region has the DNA TGTGCCAGCAGTTACGGGACTAGCGGGATGTCCTACGAGCAGTACTTC.

The CDR3 region is CASSPFLESYNEQFF. The CDR3 DNA reads as TGTGCCAGTAGTCCTTTCCTCGAAAGCTACAATGAGCAGTTCTTC. The rearrangement uses TRBV19 and TRBJ2-1; D is unclear. Germline CDR1 and CDR2: LNHDA and SQIVND (reference sequence). The CDR3 contains 15 residues. V was pared by 5 bases and J by 3 bases, with 14 bases between.

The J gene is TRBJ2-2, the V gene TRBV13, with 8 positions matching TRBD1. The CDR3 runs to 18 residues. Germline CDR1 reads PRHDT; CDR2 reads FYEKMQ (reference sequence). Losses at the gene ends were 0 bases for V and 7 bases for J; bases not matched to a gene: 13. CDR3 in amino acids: CASSLGPALDRVGGELFF. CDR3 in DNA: TGTGCCAGCAGCTTAGGTCCCGCTCTGGACAGGGTTGGCGGGGAGCTGTTTTTT.

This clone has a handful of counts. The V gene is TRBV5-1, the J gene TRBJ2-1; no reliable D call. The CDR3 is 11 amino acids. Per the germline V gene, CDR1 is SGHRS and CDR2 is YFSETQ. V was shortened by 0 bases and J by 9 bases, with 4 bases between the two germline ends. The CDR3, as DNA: TGCGCCAGCAGCTTGGTGGGTGAGCAGTTCTTC. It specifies CASSLVGEQFF.

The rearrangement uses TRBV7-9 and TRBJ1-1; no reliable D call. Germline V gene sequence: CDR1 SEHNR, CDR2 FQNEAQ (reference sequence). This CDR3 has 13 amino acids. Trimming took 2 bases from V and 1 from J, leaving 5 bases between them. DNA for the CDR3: TGTGCCAGCAGCTTAAACCAGAACACTGAAGCTTTCTTT. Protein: CASSLNQNTEAFF.

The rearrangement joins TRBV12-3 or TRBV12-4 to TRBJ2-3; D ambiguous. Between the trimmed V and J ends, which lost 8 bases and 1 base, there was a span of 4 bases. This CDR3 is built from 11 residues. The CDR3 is CASHRTDTQYF. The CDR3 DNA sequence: TGTGCCAGCCACCGCACAGATACGCAGTATTTT.

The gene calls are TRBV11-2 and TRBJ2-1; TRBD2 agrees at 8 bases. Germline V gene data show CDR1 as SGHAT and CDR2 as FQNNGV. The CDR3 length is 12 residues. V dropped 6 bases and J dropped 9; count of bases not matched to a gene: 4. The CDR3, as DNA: TGTGCCAGCAGGCTAGCGGGCGGTGAGCAGTTCTTC. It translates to CASRLAGGEQFF.

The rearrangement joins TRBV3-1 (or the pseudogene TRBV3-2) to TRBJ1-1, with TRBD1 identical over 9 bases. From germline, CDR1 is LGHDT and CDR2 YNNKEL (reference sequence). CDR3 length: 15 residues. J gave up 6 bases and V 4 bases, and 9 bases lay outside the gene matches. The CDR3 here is CASSRQQGALAEAFF. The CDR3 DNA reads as TGTGCCAGCAGCCGGCAACAGGGGGCTTTGGCTGAAGCTTTCTTT.

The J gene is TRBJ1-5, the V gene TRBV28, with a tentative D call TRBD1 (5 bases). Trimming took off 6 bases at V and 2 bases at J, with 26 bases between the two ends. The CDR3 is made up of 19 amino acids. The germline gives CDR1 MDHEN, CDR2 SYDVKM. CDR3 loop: CASSPEGGYGAPGNQPQHF. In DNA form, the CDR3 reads TGTGCCAGCAGCCCAGAAGGCGGGTATGGGGCACCAGGCAATCAGCCCCAGCATTTT.

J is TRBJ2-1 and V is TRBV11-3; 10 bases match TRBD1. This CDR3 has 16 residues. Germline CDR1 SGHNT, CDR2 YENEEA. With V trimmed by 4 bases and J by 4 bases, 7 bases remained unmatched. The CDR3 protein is CASSSGGQGIYNEQFF. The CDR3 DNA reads TGTGCCAGCAGCTCAGGGGGACAGGGGATTTACAATGAGCAGTTCTTC.

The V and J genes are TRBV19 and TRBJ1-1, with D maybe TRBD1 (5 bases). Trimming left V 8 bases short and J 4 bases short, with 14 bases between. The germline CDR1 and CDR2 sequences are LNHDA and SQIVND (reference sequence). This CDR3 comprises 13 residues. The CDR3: CASVGLSSTEAFF. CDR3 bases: TGTGCCAGTGTGGGACTCTCGAGCACTGAAGCTTTCTTT.

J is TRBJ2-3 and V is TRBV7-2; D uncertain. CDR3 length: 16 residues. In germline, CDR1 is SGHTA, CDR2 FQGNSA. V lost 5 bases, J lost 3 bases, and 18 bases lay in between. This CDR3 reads CASSPRARLGTDTQYF. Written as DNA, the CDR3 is TGTGCCAGCAGCCCCCGGGCCAGGTTAGGGACAGATACGCAGTATTTT.

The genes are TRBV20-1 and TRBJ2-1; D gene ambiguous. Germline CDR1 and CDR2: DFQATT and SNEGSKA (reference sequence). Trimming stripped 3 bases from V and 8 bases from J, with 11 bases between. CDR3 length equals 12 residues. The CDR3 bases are TGCAGTGCTAGTGGGCCTGTCCATGAGCAGTTCTTC. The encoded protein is CSASGPVHEQFF.